Given below is one T cell receptor beta chain in context. Its target is not known. This CDR3 is 16 amino acids long. The germline gives CDR1 MNHEY, CDR2 SVGAGI. The V and J ends lost 2 bases and 7 bases, in that order; junction bases with no gene match: 5. Repertoires were generated with immunoSEQ multiplex PCR, while TCRdb's copy carries only in-frame clones and drops some. This table has over 130,000 clones, under 90% appearing once. The sample belongs to a study of T cell responses to AZD1222 COVID-19 vaccine. Study-wide results and caveats: Repertoires were obtained only post-peak T cell response. The donor cohort was predominantly white British with a female majority, and clonal diversity may have been underestimated.

It was second doses at about 4 or about 12 weeks that were pooled. V usage is TRBV6-5 and J usage is TRBJ1-6; 10 nucleotides match TRBD1. The TCR comes from an adult who received the AZD1222 COVID-19 vaccine. The input for sequencing was peripheral blood, taken 28 days after the second AZD1222 dose. The CDR3 DNA follows: TGTGCCAGCAGTTACGGGGGACAGGGGTGGAATTCACCCCTCCACTTT. Residues: CASSYGGQGWNSPLHF.